This T cell receptor (beta chain) was recovered during a study of blood T cell repertoires in COVID-19. Background on the study: Whether acute or convalescent, the COVID-19 samples came from the United States, Italy and Spain. Sample material is recorded as cDNA or gDNA derived from T cells, B-cell-depleted T cells, or PBMCs.

As processed by the authors: Nucleated cell number was recorded as an estimate derived from reference gene primer amplification. Repertoires were generated with immunoSEQ multiplex PCR, while TCRdb's copy carries only in-frame clones and drops some. V and J calls and clone size are as listed in that table; D and trimming were resolved from the DNA. The sample has 100,000 to 150,000 clones; about 89% are singletons. Seattle patients were enrolled during active infection and followed longitudinally. The CDR3 is 13 amino acids. Per germline, CDR1 SGHNT and CDR2 YYREEE (reference sequence). Germline trimming cut 2 bases from V and 7 bases from J; bases unmatched to any gene: 0.

This clonotype originated in a man in his sixties with COVID-19, enrolled during active disease. Sequencing input: peripheral blood. The chain has TRBV5-4 and TRBJ1-6; TRBD1 agrees at 7 bases. The DNA of the CDR3 is TGTGCCAGCAGCTTCAGGGGGAATTCACCCCTCCACTTT. Its protein is CASSFRGNSPLHF.